This T cell receptor beta chain was observed in a study of blood T cells in healthy people across ages. The use of a sample-barcoded 5' primer and a J-beta primer mix characterized a second PCR of roughly 7 to 12 cycles. TCRdb passed the 5' RACE reads through MiXCR, listing each CDR3 protein once. The sample contains around 990,000 distinct CDR3 sequences, approximately 25% of which appear only once. The V and J ends lost 0 bases and 3 bases respectively, with 9 bases between them. Germline values: CDR1 SGHRS, CDR2 YFSETQ. This CDR3 has 14 residues. Another study also made use of these data, one on T cells of mothers and their children.

The rearrangement links TRBV5-1 to TRBJ1-2; D ambiguous. The specimen was blood. This receptor was identified in a girl aged 2-10 years in good health. This CDR3 reads CASSLDLGDYGYTF. CDR3 DNA sequence: TGCGCCAGCAGCTTGGATCTTGGTGACTATGGCTACACCTTC.